This T cell receptor beta chain is drawn from a study of circulating and synovial CD4+ cells in juvenile arthritis (TCRdb year 2014). Study-wide context: TCRbeta CDR3 repertoires of circulating HLA-DR+ CD4 T cells, bulk blood CD4 T cells and synovial CD4 T cells were compared within each patient. Repertoire sequencing was performed with the aim of confirming enrichment of synovial clonotypes in a circulating synovial-like CD4 T cell subset.

Of note for this clone: Its antigen specificity is not known. Per-base qualities were not stored, and no clone one base away is much larger.

Broad study findings and their caveats: No difference between circulating pathogenic-like lymphocytes and bulk blood T cells was detected by traditional Vbeta family usage analysis. Lower diversity was observed in synovial and circulating pathogenic-like lymphocyte repertoires than in bulk blood CD4 repertoires, and some CPL samples were found to be as oligoclonal as synovium. Circulating pathogenic-like lymphocytes clustered with synovial T cells and shared a substantially higher fraction of CDR3 sequences with synovium than bulk blood. Because overlap with synovium was found to increase with sequencing depth, the full repertoire overlap was likely underestimated by the measured shared-clonotype fractions. CPL and bulk blood CD4 samples differed in T cell genome counts by at least an order of magnitude, so sample-size effects were addressed.

The library relied on the immunoSEQ multiplex PCR assay. An external provider carried out the TCRbeta CDR3 sequencing as a commercial service. The paper's data handling went like this. The analyses used productive nucleotide sequences together with amino acid sequences obtained by in silico translation. Diversity was measured with Renyi entropy across alpha values, using the median of 200 repeated subsamples to equalise sample size. The distance between each pair of repertoires was calculated as one minus the Chao-modified Jaccard index, which corrects for under-sampling, and this distance was used for clustering. Frequency-weighted overlap with synovial clonotypes was calculated over 200 sample sizes with 200 draws without replacement at each size, and the overlap was reported at the size of the smaller sample. TCRdb took over this immuneACCESS table, retaining in-frame rearrangements with V and J assigned. Such tables are incomplete; in checked studies, under half of the missing clones stem from an unresolved V gene, and the remainder is unexplained. That table is the source of V, J and clone size, and D and trimming were worked out from the DNA. Within this sample are fewer than 40,000 clones, with about 94% of them counted one time only. 2.5% to 3% of the sample belongs to the ten largest clones.

V is pruned by 3 bases and J by 9 bases, leaving 8 bases of the junction without a gene match. The germline V gene sets CDR1 to SGHTA and CDR2 to FQGNSA. Measured from the cysteine to the phenylalanine, the CDR3 is 14 residues long. Left in the record is the CDR3 DNA by itself, 42 bases read in frame from the first base. Donors of the sequenced samples were patients with active juvenile idiopathic arthritis. Cells were sorted immediately after thawing, with dead cells excluded using Live/Dead Fixable Near-IR Stain. The sample taken for sequencing was CD4+ T cells from blood. The chain couples TRBV7-2 to TRBJ2-1; TRBD2 fits 7 bases in the junction. This TCR was recovered from a human donor with juvenile idiopathic arthritis. The CDR3: CASSLVAGDGEQFF. The nucleotide sequence is TGTGCCAGCAGCTTGGTTGCGGGAGATGGTGAGCAGTTCTTC.